The TCR beta chain under discussion was sequenced for a study of Ad26.COV2.S vaccination and SARS-CoV-2 variants. The overall study: The authors gave Ad26.COV2.S intramuscularly, either once or twice 56 days apart.

The CDR3 is 15 residues long. With 3 bases clipped from V and 0 bases from J, the junction kept 3 bases outside the gene matches. CDR1 is SGHNT, CDR2 YYREEE, per germline (reference sequence). Study-level points and caveats: The breadth of spike-specific CD8+ and CD4+ T cell responses after vaccination was reportedly substantial. Spike-specific TCR breadth was greater in vaccine than placebo recipients.

This clone was recorded at least ten times. Its antigen is unknown. Treatment defined: 19 received Ad26.COV2.S at low or high dose, single or two shots; about 5 received placebo; per-sample allocation not given. The samples date from day 63 after the first vaccine or placebo injection. Expression of Wuhan-strain SARS-CoV-2 spike came from the Ad26 vector that formed the vaccine. The repertoire was sequenced with immunoSEQ multiplex PCR; TCRdb's copy has only in-frame clones and lacks some. Of almost 400,000 clones listed, 70% to 90% are singletons. V usage is TRBV5-4 and J usage is TRBJ2-3; 8 positions agree with TRBD1. The specimen comprised peripheral blood, sampled in a trial of Ad26.COV2.S vaccine versus placebo. The receptor's source is a person between 18 and 59 years old who received the Ad26.COV2.S COVID-19 vaccine or a placebo. The CDR3 region is CASSWGQVSTDTQYF. The CDR3 coding sequence is TGTGCCAGCAGCTGGGGACAGGTTAGCACAGATACGCAGTATTTT.